Listed here are 9 T cell receptor beta chains from one sample, sequenced in a study of cytotoxic CD8 clonotypes in ibrutinib-treated CLL. The protocol was immunoSEQ multiplex PCR, while the TCRdb copy is restricted to in-frame clones and leaves out a portion. The sample lists around 97,000 clones; 70% to 85% were seen once. Source: PBMCs, taken after 12 months of ibrutinib treatment. These receptors all come from a human donor with chronic lymphocytic leukemia.

This clone was counted between two and nine times. The V call is TRBV28, the J call TRBJ2-5; 8 nucleotides agree with TRBD2. Germline lookup yields CDR1 MDHEN and CDR2 SYDVKM. The junction had 11 bases not matched to a gene; V was cut back by 3 bases and J by 5 bases. CDR3 length: 16 residues. The CDR3 DNA reads TGTGCCAGCAGTTTTCCGACTAGCGTGGAATGGGAGACCCAGTACTTC. This gives the protein CASSFPTSVEWETQYF.

The chain uses TRBV29-1 and TRBJ2-5; TRBD1 matches at 9 bases. CDR3 size: 13 residues. Germline CDR1 is SQVTM and CDR2 is ANQGSEA. The trim removed 3 bases at V and 5 bases at J, leaving 4 bases unmatched. As DNA, the CDR3 is TGCAGCGTTGAGACAGGGGGTAGGGAGACCCAGTACTTC. It codes for CSVETGGRETQYF.

The chain recombines TRBV7-9 with TRBJ1-2; TRBD1 matches at 7 bases. J lost 7 bases, V lost 5 bases, and 10 bases had no gene match. The germline V gene encodes CDR1 SEHNR and CDR2 FQNEAQ (reference sequence). The CDR3 contains 14 residues. CDR3 in amino acids: CASSPQIDRAGYTF. Written as DNA, the CDR3 is TGTGCCAGCAGCCCTCAAATCGACAGGGCTGGCTACACCTTC. The full variable domain, rest sourced from reference TRBV7-9 and TRBJ1-2, is DTGVSQNPRHKITKRGQNVTFRCDPISEHNRLYWYRQTLGQGPEFLTYFQNEAQLEKSRLLSDRFSAERPKGSFSTLEIQRTEQGDSAMYLCASSPQIDRAGYTFGSGTRLTVV.

The V call is TRBV29-1, the J call TRBJ1-1, with no clear D. This CDR3 region has 12 residues. Trimming left V 6 bases short and J 1 base short, with 9 bases between. CDR1 is SQVTM and CDR2 is ANQGSEA in the germline V gene. CDR3 DNA sequence: TGCAGCGTCAGAAGGGCGAACACTGAAGCTTTCTTT. It translates to CSVRRANTEAFF.

The V gene is TRBV23-1, the J gene TRBJ1-4; D unclear. TRBV23-1 is recorded as an ORF, its role being uncertain. With 0 bases removed from V and 7 bases from J, the gap between germline ends came to 12 bases. The CDR3 loop spans 15 amino acids. The DNA of the CDR3 is TGCGCCAGCAGTCAATCGAGCAGGCGGGGTGAAAAACTGTTTTTT. Its translation: CASSQSSRRGEKLFF.

V and J are TRBV28 and TRBJ1-5; TRBD1 is a possible D gene (6 bases). Between the trimmed V and J ends, which lost 6 bases and 2 bases, there was a span of 14 bases. Germline-derived CDR1 and CDR2 are MDHEN and SYDVKM. The CDR3 totals 15 residues. The CDR3 here is CASRPGDFGNQPQHF. The CDR3 coding sequence is TGTGCCAGCAGACCAGGGGACTTCGGCAATCAGCCCCAGCATTTT. The entire variable domain, with the rest obtained from reference TRBV28 and TRBJ1-5, is as follows: DVKVTQSSRYLVKRTGEKVFLECVQDMDHENMFWYRQDPGLGLRLIYFSYDVKMKEKGDIPEGYSVSREKKERFSLILESASTNQTSMYLCASRPGDFGNQPQHFGDGTRLSIL.

This sequence joins TRBV19 and TRBJ2-7, with D perhaps given as TRBD1 or TRBD2 (6 bases each). The V end lost 4 bases, the J end lost 4 bases, and 14 bases lay between the germline ends. The length of the CDR3 is 14 residues. From germline, CDR1 is LNHDA and CDR2 SQIVND (reference sequence). CDR3 sequence (DNA): TGTGCCAGTAGTACGCGGCAGGGGAGGTACGAGCAGTACTTC. Translating gives CASSTRQGRYEQYF.

The J gene is TRBJ1-1, the V gene TRBV30, with D maybe TRBD1 (5 bases). Germline values: CDR1 GTSNPN, CDR2 SVGIG (reference sequence). Trimming pared 4 bases from V and 7 bases from J, leaving 19 bases between. This CDR3 region has 14 residues. This CDR3 reads CAWNRDLLRGEAFF. The CDR3 bases are TGTGCCTGGAACCGGGACTTGTTGCGTGGTGAAGCTTTCTTT.

The chain joins TRBV2 to TRBJ1-2; TRBD1 might be the D (5 bases). V was cut by 0 bases and J by 7 bases, with 12 bases left in between. The CDR3 extends over 14 amino acids. The germline V gene has CDR1 SNHLY and CDR2 FYNNEI. CDR3 in amino acids: CASSEAPGGSGYTF. CDR3 bases: TGTGCCAGCAGTGAAGCACCTGGGGGAAGTGGCTACACCTTC.